This T cell receptor (beta chain) was identified during a study of blood T cell repertoires in COVID-19. The germline gives CDR1 DFQATT, CDR2 SNEGSKA (reference sequence). The CDR3 extends over 11 amino acids. The V end was cut by 2 bases, the J end by 5 bases, with 4 bases between. The assay was immunoSEQ multiplex PCR, and TCRdb's table has in-frame clones only and misses some. In the table there are more than 150,000 clones, approximately 80% of which are singletons. This receptor was taken from a woman between 50 and 59 years old who had recovered from COVID-19. This chain links TRBV20-1 with TRBJ2-1, with no clear D. Material: PBMCs or T cells enriched from blood (not recorded which). The CDR3 loop reads CSARSDNEQFF. DNA for the CDR3: TGCAGTGCTAGATCTGACAATGAGCAGTTCTTC.